These 24 T cell receptor beta chains originate from one sample sequenced in a study of long-term antiretroviral therapy in people with HIV. Runs used v3.0 of the immunoSEQ assay and were done at survey level. Profiled with immunoSEQ multiplex PCR; TCRdb holds only in-frame clones, not every one. The table lists fewer than 45,000 clones, roughly 85% of them singletons. The sample here was unsorted PBMCs, taken 2.2 years after starting antiretroviral therapy. These receptors originate from a man younger than 30 with HIV.

V is TRBV30 and J is TRBJ1-1; D is unresolved. The CDR3 is 13 residues long. Germline loops: CDR1 GTSNPN, CDR2 SVGIG (reference sequence). Trimming pared 3 bases from V and 0 bases from J, leaving 8 bases between. The CDR3 region has the DNA TGTGCCTGGAGGCCCGGCATGAACACTGAAGCTTTCTTT. It is translated as CAWRPGMNTEAFF.

The chain recombines TRBV7-2 with TRBJ2-2; weak D call: TRBD2 (5 bases). V was trimmed by 6 bases and J by 6 bases, leaving 17 bases between them. CDR1 is SGHTA and CDR2 is FQGNSA in the germline V gene. CDR3 size: 15 residues. The CDR3 here is CASRASLMSAGELFF. The DNA for the CDR3 is TGTGCCAGCAGAGCTAGCCTGATGTCTGCCGGGGAGCTGTTTTTT.

The chain couples TRBV21-1 to TRBJ2-7; the table calls TRBD1, which could not be checked here. TRBV21-1 represents a pseudogene. CDR3 length: 14 amino acids. The CDR3 sequence: CASSKDARTYEQYF. Here the CDR3 DNA reads TGTGCCAGCAGCAAAGATGCCAGGACCTACGAGCAGTACTTC.

A word on this clone: The junction departs from germline at one end; a sequencing error may be responsible. This chain links TRBV7-9 with TRBJ2-3, with D unresolved. The CDR3 loop spans 15 amino acids. Per germline, CDR1 SEHNR and CDR2 FQNEAQ (reference sequence). The CDR3 DNA is TGCGCCAGCAGCCAAGACATGGTAGGGACAGATACGCAGTATTTT. This sequence encodes CASSQDMVGTDTQYF.

The genes are TRBV9 and TRBJ2-1, with 7 bases identical to TRBD2. Germline V gene sequence: CDR1 SGDLS, CDR2 YYNGEE. This CDR3 spans 14 amino acids. V shed 4 bases and J 7 bases; nucleotides not matched to a gene: 8. CDR3 nucleotides: TGTGCCAGCAGCCCCCAGTTAGCGGGTAATGAGCAGTTCTTC. Protein product: CASSPQLAGNEQFF. Full variable domain (rest looked up from reference TRBV9 and TRBJ2-1): DSGVTQTPKHLITATGQRVTLRCSPRSGDLSVYWYQQSLDQGLQFLIQYYNGEERAKGNILERFSAQQFPDLHSELNLSSLELGDSALYFCASSPQLAGNEQFFGPGTRLTVL.

The chain uses TRBV2 and TRBJ1-1; TRBD1 matches 9 bases. CDR1 is SNHLY and CDR2 is FYNNEI in the germline V gene. With 3 bases clipped from V and 3 bases from J, the junction kept 5 bases outside the gene matches. This CDR3 is built from 15 residues. CDR3 DNA: TGTGCCAGCAGTGATCCCAGGACAGGGGACACTGAAGCTTTCTTT. It translates to CASSDPRTGDTEAFF.

This chain joins TRBV7-8 and TRBJ1-2; 8 positions agree with TRBD1. CDR3 size: 14 residues. CDR1 is SGHVS, CDR2 FQNEAQ, per germline. The V and J ends lost 2 bases and 4 bases, in that order; junction bases with no gene match: 3. The CDR3 nucleotides are TGTGCCAGCAGCTTACAGGGGGCTTCCTATGGCTACACCTTC. It codes for CASSLQGASYGYTF.

The chain links TRBV4-1 to TRBJ1-1; D remains ambiguous. This CDR3 is built from 13 residues. V lost 8 bases and J 2 bases, leaving 12 bases between the germline ends. Per germline, CDR1 MGHRA and CDR2 YSYEKL. Written as DNA, the CDR3 is TGCGCCAGCGGCAGTGATATCAACACTGAAGCTTTCTTT. Its protein product is CASGSDINTEAFF.

In DNA form, the CDR3 reads TGTGCCAGCTCACCACGGGCTAGCGGGAGCACCGGGGAGCTGTTTTTT. It codes for CASSPRASGSTGELFF. The chain uses TRBV18 and TRBJ2-2; 10 bases are shared with TRBD2. Per germline, CDR1 KGHSH and CDR2 LQKENI. CDR3 length equals 16 residues. With 1 base clipped from V and 4 bases from J, the junction kept 3 bases outside the gene matches.

The chain carries TRBV27 and TRBJ1-4, with D tentatively TRBD1 (6 bases). Between the trimmed V and J ends, which lost 6 bases and 8 bases, there was a span of 16 bases. The CDR3 loop spans 14 amino acids. Germline V gene data show CDR1 as MNHEY and CDR2 as SMNVEV (reference sequence). The CDR3 sequence is CASSLDSLGEKLFF. The CDR3 DNA is TGTGCCAGCAGCTTGGACAGTCTTGGGGAAAAACTGTTTTTT.

The CDR3 protein is CASSLDGHQPQHF. The DNA for the CDR3 is TGTGCCAGCAGCTTAGATGGGCATCAGCCCCAGCATTTT. The gene calls are TRBV11-2 and TRBJ1-5, with D unresolved. The V gene lost 0 bases and the J gene lost 5 bases, with 5 bases spanning the gap. This CDR3 has 13 residues. Germline values: CDR1 SGHAT, CDR2 FQNNGV. Using reference TRBV11-2 and TRBJ1-5 for the parts outside the CDR3, the full variable domain is EAGVAQSPRYKIIEKRQSVAFWCNPISGHATLYWYQQILGQGPKLLIQFQNNGVVDDSQLPKDRFSAERLKGVDSTLKIQPAKLEDSAVYLCASSLDGHQPQHFGDGTRLSIL.

The genes are TRBV7-2 and TRBJ2-3; TRBD1 aligns across 8 bases. V was clipped by 6 bases and J by 8 bases; unmatched bases: 10. In germline, CDR1 is SGHTA, CDR2 FQGNSA. The CDR3 extends over 14 amino acids. CDR3 sequence reads: CASSTTGTGLTQYF. The DNA of the CDR3 is TGTGCCAGCAGTACAACGGGGACAGGCCTTACGCAGTATTTT. Full variable domain (rest looked up from reference TRBV7-2 and TRBJ2-3): GAGVSQSPSNKVTEKGKDVELRCDPISGHTALYWYRQSLGQGLEFLIYFQGNSAPDKSGLPSDRFSAERTGGSVSTLTIQRTQQEDSAVYLCASSTTGTGLTQYFGPGTRLTVL.

The chain has TRBV6-6 and TRBJ2-1; no firm D call. V was shortened by 5 bases and J by 7 bases, with 6 bases between the two germline ends. CDR1 MNHNY and CDR2 SVGAGI come from the germline V gene (reference sequence). The CDR3 extends over 11 amino acids. In DNA, the CDR3 is TGTGCCAGCAGTGGACCGAATGAGCAGTTCTTC. It encodes CASSGPNEQFF.

The CDR3 coding sequence is TGTGCCAGCAGCTCCTCGACTGAGAACACTGAAGCTTTCTTT. Protein sequence: CASSSSTENTEAFF. The chain links TRBV5-4 to TRBJ1-1, with D unresolved. V was clipped by 3 bases and J by 1 base, with 10 bases between them. CDR3 size: 14 residues. CDR1 and CDR2 from the germline V gene are SGHNT and YYREEE (reference sequence).

V usage is TRBV11-3 and J usage is TRBJ2-2; D ambiguous. CDR3 length equals 12 residues. The V gene's germline CDR1 is SGHNT and CDR2 YENEEA. V was shortened by 5 bases and J by 7 bases, with 8 bases between the two germline ends. In DNA, the CDR3 is TGTGCCAGCAGCGTTGAGGTCGGGGAGCTGTTTTTT. It specifies CASSVEVGELFF.

The V call is TRBV25-1, the J call TRBJ2-7, with TRBD1 identical over 7 bases. Germline V CDR1 and CDR2: MGHDK, SYGVNS. This CDR3 is 16 amino acids long. Losses at the gene ends were 5 bases for V and 3 bases for J; bases not matched to a gene: 13. CDR3 DNA sequence: TGTGCCAGCAGTTCTCCTCAGAAGGGGGCCGACTACGAGCAGTACTTC. Translated: CASSSPQKGADYEQYF.

This chain links TRBV7-3 with TRBJ1-1; possibly TRBD1 for D (5 bases). The CDR3 has 13 residues. Germline V gives CDR1 SGHTA, CDR2 FQGTGA. V lost 3 bases and J lost 3, with 8 bases in between. The CDR3: CASSLLGDTEAFF. DNA of the CDR3: TGTGCCAGCAGCTTGCTGGGGGACACTGAAGCTTTCTTT.

As DNA, the CDR3 is TGTGCCAGCAGCTTAGCGGCTAGGCGAGAGACCCAGTACTTC. Translating it yields CASSLAARRETQYF. The V gene is TRBV7-2, the J gene TRBJ2-5; D is unclear. V gave up 0 bases and J gave up 4 bases, with 9 bases separating them. The germline V gene encodes CDR1 SGHTA and CDR2 FQGNSA. This CDR3 has 14 residues. Looking up the rest from reference TRBV7-2 and TRBJ2-5 gives the full variable domain: GAGVSQSPSNKVTEKGKDVELRCDPISGHTALYWYRQSLGQGLEFLIYFQGNSAPDKSGLPSDRFSAERTGGSVSTLTIQRTQQEDSAVYLCASSLAARRETQYFGPGTRLLVL.

The chain is built from TRBV30 and TRBJ1-3; unclear D gene. Germline V gene lookup returns CDR1 GTSNPN and CDR2 SVGIG (reference sequence). This CDR3 is 14 amino acids long. Between the trimmed V and J ends, which lost 0 bases and 3 bases, there was a span of 9 bases. The CDR3 sequence is CAWSVRTDGNTIYF. CDR3 sequence (DNA): TGTGCCTGGAGTGTACGGACGGATGGAAACACCATATATTTT.

The V and J genes are TRBV19 and TRBJ1-5; D gene unclear. This CDR3 contains 16 residues. Germline V gene data show CDR1 as LNHDA and CDR2 as SQIVND (reference sequence). The V and J ends lost 0 bases and 6 bases respectively, with 15 bases between them. As DNA, the CDR3 is TGTGCCAGTAGTATAGATCTAGGAGGCGCCACTCAGCCCCAGCATTTT. It encodes CASSIDLGGATQPQHF.

V and J are TRBV7-9 and TRBJ1-4, with a weak D call TRBD1 (5 bases). Germline V gene data show CDR1 as SEHNR and CDR2 as FQNEAQ (reference sequence). V lost 1 base and J 5 bases, leaving 14 bases between the germline ends. This CDR3 has 16 residues. This chain's CDR3 is CASSLGVGGNNEKLFF. CDR3 coding DNA: TGTGCCAGCAGCTTAGGGGTCGGGGGTAACAATGAAAAACTGTTTTTT.

This sequence joins TRBV5-8 and TRBJ2-3, with D tentatively TRBD2 (6 bases). The ends were cut back, 4 bases at V and 4 bases at J, with 13 bases in the middle. Germline-derived CDR1 and CDR2 are SGHTS and YDEGEE. The CDR3 totals 14 residues. In DNA form, the CDR3 reads TGTGCCAGCAGCCGCGGAGGGATTGCAGATACGCAGTATTTT. Translation gives CASSRGGIADTQYF.

The J gene is TRBJ1-1, the V gene TRBV7-3, with 11 bases aligning to TRBD1. V lost 3 bases to trimming and J lost 7 bases; unmatched junction nucleotides: 4. The germline CDR1 and CDR2 sequences are SGHTA and FQGTGA. The CDR3 spans 14 residues. CDR3 nucleotide sequence: TGTGCCAGCAGCTTCGGACAGGGGGCCGATGAAGCTTTCTTT. Encoded protein: CASSFGQGADEAFF.

This clone is a singleton in its sample. The V and J genes are TRBV4-2 and TRBJ1-3, with 10 bases lining up with TRBD1. This CDR3 contains 16 residues. Germline lookup yields CDR1 LGHNA and CDR2 YNFKEQ. Losses at the gene ends were 2 bases for V and 7 bases for J; bases not matched to a gene: 8. The CDR3 sequence: CASSQPLPDRGNTIYF. CDR3 nucleotide sequence: TGTGCCAGCAGCCAACCGTTACCGGACAGGGGGAACACCATATATTTT.